The 17 T cell receptor beta chains below all came from one sample that was sequenced in a study of CD8 T cells in ankylosing spondylitis. Each CDR3 protein gets one entry after TCRdb re-called the 5' RACE reads with MiXCR. Of approximately 250,000 distinct CDR3 sequences in the sample, roughly 32% are singletons; the top ten hold approximately 4.6%. Material: blood, either unsorted or a sorted T cell fraction (not recorded which). The source of these receptors is a male donor with ankylosing spondylitis or in good health (not recorded which).

V and J are TRBV29-1 and TRBJ2-3; D perhaps matches TRBD2 (5 bases). The CDR3 has 14 residues. Deletions cut 4 bases from V and 1 base from J, with 12 bases between. Germline loops: CDR1 SQVTM, CDR2 ANQGSEA. The CDR3 spells CSVVDYQRTDTQYF. The CDR3 DNA reads as TGCAGCGTTGTTGACTACCAGCGCACAGATACGCAGTATTTT.

Only a few counts were recorded for this clonotype. The chain couples TRBV5-5 to TRBJ2-1; D call uncertain. This CDR3 region has 14 residues. The germline CDR1 and CDR2 sequences are SGHKS and YYEKEE (reference sequence). V was shortened by 1 base and J by 4 bases, with 9 bases between the two germline ends. CDR3 amino acids: CASSLPTVYNEQFF. CDR3 DNA sequence: TGTGCCAGCAGCTTGCCCACAGTGTACAATGAGCAGTTCTTC.

The genes are TRBV6-1 and TRBJ1-5; D perhaps matches TRBD1 (6 bases). This CDR3 is built from 16 residues. The germline gives CDR1 MNHNS, CDR2 SASEGT. V lost 5 bases to trimming and J lost 2 bases, with 16 bases between them. The CDR3 protein is CASSPQGPNGNQPQHF. CDR3 DNA sequence: TGTGCCAGCAGTCCACAGGGACCTAATGGCAATCAGCCCCAGCATTTT.

The chain combines TRBV10-3 with TRBJ2-7, with 8 bases lining up with TRBD1. Trimming removed 6 bases from V and 3 bases from J; junction bases left unmatched: 10. The CDR3 length is 15 residues. Germline values: CDR1 ENHRY, CDR2 SYGVKD. The DNA for the CDR3 is TGTGCCATCAGGGATACAGGGGGAGCCAACTACGAGCAGTACTTC. Translation gives CAIRDTGGANYEQYF.

DNA for the CDR3: TGTGCCACCAGCAAACCCAGCGGGTATACGCAGTATTTT. It specifies CATSKPSGYTQYF. The chain couples TRBV15 to TRBJ2-3; D might be TRBD2 (6 bases). Trimming cost V 4 bases and J 7 bases, with 12 bases left between them. Germline V CDR1 and CDR2: LNHNV, YYDKDF (reference sequence). The CDR3 spans 13 residues.

The chain couples TRBV10-3 to TRBJ2-5, with 9 bases aligning to TRBD1. CDR3 length: 14 residues. Germline assignment: CDR1 ENHRY and CDR2 SYGVKD. After removal of 6 bases from V and 3 bases from J, the junction contained 5 bases not matched to a gene. For the CDR3, the DNA is TGTGCCATCAGGAAGACAGGGGGGGAAGAGACCCAGTACTTC. Translated, it gives CAIRKTGGEETQYF.

The V gene is TRBV5-1, the J gene TRBJ1-1; TRBD1 matches at 8 bases. The CDR3 loop spans 15 amino acids. V shed 4 bases and J 4 bases; nucleotides not matched to a gene: 9. CDR1 is SGHRS, CDR2 YFSETQ, per germline. Here the CDR3 reads CASSPRQGLGTEAFF. Written as DNA, the CDR3 is TGCGCCAGCAGCCCCAGACAGGGGTTGGGCACTGAAGCTTTCTTT.

The chain employs TRBV7-2 and TRBJ1-5; 12 bases fit TRBD1. Germline CDR1 SGHTA, CDR2 FQGNSA. V lost 4 bases, J lost 5 bases, and 6 bases stayed unmatched. The CDR3 is 16 amino acids. The CDR3 coding sequence is TGTGCCAGCAGCTCCCGGGACAGGGGGCCTTATCAGCCCCAGCATTTT. It encodes CASSSRDRGPYQPQHF.

The rearrangement joins TRBV20-1 to TRBJ2-3, with D uncertain. The CDR3 has 13 amino acids. Germline V CDR1 and CDR2: DFQATT, SNEGSKA (reference sequence). Trimming cost V 5 bases and J 1 base, with 10 bases left between them. CDR3 protein: CSAGKMGTDTQYF. The CDR3 DNA reads TGCAGTGCTGGGAAAATGGGCACAGATACGCAGTATTTT.

The table lists this clonotype with a few counts. This chain connects TRBV6-5 to TRBJ1-6; D is ambiguous. The CDR3 length is 16 residues. Germline V gene data show CDR1 as MNHEY and CDR2 as SVGAGI. V lost 2 bases and J lost 10, with 18 bases in between. In DNA, the CDR3 is TGTGCCAGCAGTTACGACCTGGGAGGCAGTCGGTCACCCCTCCACTTT. Amino acids: CASSYDLGGSRSPLHF.

The chain combines TRBV24-1 with TRBJ2-1; TRBD2 matches at 7 bases. Germline trimming cut 2 bases from V and 2 bases from J; bases unmatched to any gene: 5. The V gene's germline CDR1 is KGHDR and CDR2 SFDVKD. The CDR3 loop spans 16 amino acids. CDR3 sequence (DNA): TGTGCCACCAGTGATTATATGGGGGGGACCTACAATGAGCAGTTCTTC. Its protein is CATSDYMGGTYNEQFF.

V usage is TRBV28 and J usage is TRBJ1-1; possible D gene TRBD1, 6 bases. V was shortened by 6 bases and J by 4 bases, with 12 bases between the two germline ends. This CDR3 has 13 amino acids. The germline gives CDR1 MDHEN, CDR2 SYDVKM. The CDR3 here is CASSRGGVTEAFF. The CDR3, as DNA: TGTGCCAGCAGCCGTGGGGGCGTCACTGAAGCTTTCTTT.

This clonotype was seen only a few times. The chain carries TRBV20-1 and TRBJ2-1, with TRBD2 identical over 8 bases. Germline trimming cut 6 bases from V and 8 bases from J; bases unmatched to any gene: 12. This CDR3 contains 14 residues. Germline loops: CDR1 DFQATT, CDR2 SNEGSKA (reference sequence). In DNA, the CDR3 is TGCAGTGCGACGGTCTGGACTAGCTCATATGAGCAGTTCTTC. Protein sequence: CSATVWTSSYEQFF.

This clonotype has just a few counts. The rearrangement uses TRBV5-1 and TRBJ1-1, with D perhaps TRBD1 (6 bases). V lost 4 bases and J 5 bases, leaving 15 bases between the germline ends. This CDR3 is 14 amino acids long. Germline V gene data show CDR1 as SGHRS and CDR2 as YFSETQ. CDR3 in DNA: TGCGCCAGCAGCCAGGGGACACCAGGAACTGAAGCTTTCTTT. Translating gives CASSQGTPGTEAFF.

This clonotype was counted between two and nine times. The genes are TRBV7-2 and TRBJ2-5; TRBD2 agrees at 8 bases. The germline gives CDR1 SGHTA, CDR2 FQGNSA. The CDR3 loop spans 13 amino acids. Trimming took 5 bases from V and 4 from J; bases not matched to a gene: 3. CDR3: CASSISGGETQYF. CDR3 nucleotide sequence: TGTGCCAGCAGCATAAGCGGGGGAGAGACCCAGTACTTC.

The genes are TRBV12-3 or TRBV12-4 and TRBJ2-3, with D perhaps TRBD1 (5 bases). The CDR3 is made up of 16 amino acids. V was trimmed by 2 bases and J by 4 bases, leaving 16 bases between them. CDR3 in DNA: TGTGCCAGCAGTTTAACAGGTATTCCCGGAGCAGATACGCAGTATTTT. The encoded protein is CASSLTGIPGADTQYF.

The chain joins TRBV20-1 to TRBJ1-2; 9 bases are shared with TRBD1. CDR1 and CDR2 from the germline V gene are DFQATT and SNEGSKA (reference sequence). The CDR3 is 13 amino acids. The V segment lost 3 bases and the J segment 7 bases; nucleotides outside the gene matches: 6. CDR3 nucleotide sequence: TGCAGTGCTAGGGACAGGGGCCCGGGTGGCTACACCTTC. It is translated as CSARDRGPGGYTF.